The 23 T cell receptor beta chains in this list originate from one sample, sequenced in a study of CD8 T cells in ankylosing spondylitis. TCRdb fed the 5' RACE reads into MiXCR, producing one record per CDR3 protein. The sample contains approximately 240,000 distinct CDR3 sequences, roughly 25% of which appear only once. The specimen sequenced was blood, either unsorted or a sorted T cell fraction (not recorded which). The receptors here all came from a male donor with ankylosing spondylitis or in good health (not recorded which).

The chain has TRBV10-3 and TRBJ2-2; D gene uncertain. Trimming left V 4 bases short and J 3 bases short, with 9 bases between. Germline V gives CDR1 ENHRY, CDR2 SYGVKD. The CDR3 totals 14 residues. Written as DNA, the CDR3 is TGTGCCATCAGTGTTGCTCGTGACACCGGGGAGCTGTTTTTT. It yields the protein CAISVARDTGELFF.

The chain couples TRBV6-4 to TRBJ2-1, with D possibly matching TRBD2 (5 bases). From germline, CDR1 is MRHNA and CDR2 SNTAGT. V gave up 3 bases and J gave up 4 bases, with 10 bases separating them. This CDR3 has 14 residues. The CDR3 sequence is CASSEEASYNEQFF. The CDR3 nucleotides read TGTGCCAGCAGTGAGGAGGCCTCTTACAATGAGCAGTTCTTC.

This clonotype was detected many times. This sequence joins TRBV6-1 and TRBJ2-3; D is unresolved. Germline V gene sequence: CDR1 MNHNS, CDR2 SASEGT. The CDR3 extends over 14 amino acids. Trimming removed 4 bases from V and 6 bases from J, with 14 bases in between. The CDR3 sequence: CASSAPTSPDTQYF. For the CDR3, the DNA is TGTGCCAGCAGTGCCCCGACATCGCCGGATACGCAGTATTTT.

The CDR3 sequence: CASSWVGGAGEQYF. The CDR3 DNA is TGTGCCAGCAGTTGGGTCGGGGGGGCTGGCGAGCAGTACTTC. The rearrangement links TRBV27 to TRBJ2-7; 8 nucleotides match TRBD2. The V segment lost 4 bases and the J segment 6 bases; nucleotides outside the gene matches: 8. The V gene's germline CDR1 is MNHEY and CDR2 SMNVEV (reference sequence). The CDR3 is made up of 14 amino acids.

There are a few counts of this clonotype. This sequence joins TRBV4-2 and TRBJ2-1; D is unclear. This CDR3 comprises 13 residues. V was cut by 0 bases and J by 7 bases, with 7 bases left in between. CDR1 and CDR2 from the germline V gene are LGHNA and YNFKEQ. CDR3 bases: TGTGCCAGCAGCCAAGATATTCGGAATGAGCAGTTCTTC. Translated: CASSQDIRNEQFF.

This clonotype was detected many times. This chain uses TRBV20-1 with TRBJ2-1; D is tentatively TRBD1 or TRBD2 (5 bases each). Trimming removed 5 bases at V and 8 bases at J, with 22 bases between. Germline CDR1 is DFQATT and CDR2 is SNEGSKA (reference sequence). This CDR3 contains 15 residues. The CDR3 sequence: CSARPGTLLRYEQFF. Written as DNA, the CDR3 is TGCAGTGCTCGACCCGGGACCCTTCTGAGGTATGAGCAGTTCTTC.

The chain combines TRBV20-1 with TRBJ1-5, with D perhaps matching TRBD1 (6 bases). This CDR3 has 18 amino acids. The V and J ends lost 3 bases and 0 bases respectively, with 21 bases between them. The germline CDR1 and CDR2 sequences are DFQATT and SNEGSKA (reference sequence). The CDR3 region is CSASKPARGSFSNQPQHF. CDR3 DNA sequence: TGCAGTGCTAGTAAGCCGGCCAGGGGTTCCTTTAGCAATCAGCCCCAGCATTTT.

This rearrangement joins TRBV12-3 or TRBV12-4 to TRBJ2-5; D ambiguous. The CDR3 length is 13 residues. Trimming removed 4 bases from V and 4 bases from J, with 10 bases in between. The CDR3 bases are TGTGCCAGCAGTTCGGTGGGCGGAGAGACCCAGTACTTC. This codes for CASSSVGGETQYF.

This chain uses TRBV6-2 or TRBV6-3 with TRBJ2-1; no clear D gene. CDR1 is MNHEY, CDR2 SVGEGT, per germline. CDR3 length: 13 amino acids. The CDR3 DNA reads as TGTGCATCTATGGCAGACTCCTACAATGAGCAGTTCTTC. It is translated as CASMADSYNEQFF.

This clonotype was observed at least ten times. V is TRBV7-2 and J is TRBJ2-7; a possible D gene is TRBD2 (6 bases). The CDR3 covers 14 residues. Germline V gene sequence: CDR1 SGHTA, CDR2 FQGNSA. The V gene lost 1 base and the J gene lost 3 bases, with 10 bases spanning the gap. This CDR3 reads CASSLGGLIYEQYF. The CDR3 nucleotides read TGTGCCAGCAGCTTAGGGGGACTGATCTACGAGCAGTACTTC.

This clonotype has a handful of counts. As DNA, the CDR3 is TGCAGCGTTGGGGCAGCTCCGCACCACGAGCAGTACTTC. This codes for CSVGAAPHHEQYF. The V and J genes are TRBV29-1 and TRBJ2-7, with D unresolved. In germline, CDR1 is SQVTM, CDR2 ANQGSEA. The CDR3 is 13 amino acids. Trimming removed 4 bases at V and 5 bases at J, with 15 bases between.

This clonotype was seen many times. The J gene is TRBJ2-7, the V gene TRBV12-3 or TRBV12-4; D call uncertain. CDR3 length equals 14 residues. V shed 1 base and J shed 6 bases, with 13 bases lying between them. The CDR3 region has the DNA TGTGCCAGCAGTTTAGGGAACCAAGGGCTCGAGCAGTACTTC. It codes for CASSLGNQGLEQYF.

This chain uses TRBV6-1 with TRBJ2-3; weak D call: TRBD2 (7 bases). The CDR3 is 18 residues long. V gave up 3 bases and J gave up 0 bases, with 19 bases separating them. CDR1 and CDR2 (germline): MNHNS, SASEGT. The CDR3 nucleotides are TGTGCCAGCAGTGACCCCATGGGGGCGGGAGCTAGCACAGATACGCAGTATTTT. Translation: CASSDPMGAGASTDTQYF.

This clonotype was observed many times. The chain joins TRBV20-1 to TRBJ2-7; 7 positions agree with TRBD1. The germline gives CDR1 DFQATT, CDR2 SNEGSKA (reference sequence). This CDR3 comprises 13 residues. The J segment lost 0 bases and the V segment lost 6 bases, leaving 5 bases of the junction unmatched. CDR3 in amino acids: CSAVGTVSYEQYF. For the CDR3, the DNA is TGCAGTGCCGTCGGGACAGTCTCCTACGAGCAGTACTTC.

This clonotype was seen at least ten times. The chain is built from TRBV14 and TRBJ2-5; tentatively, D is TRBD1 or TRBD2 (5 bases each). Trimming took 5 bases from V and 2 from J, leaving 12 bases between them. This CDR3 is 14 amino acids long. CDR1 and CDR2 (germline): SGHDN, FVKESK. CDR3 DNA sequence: TGTGCCAGCAGCACCGACAGACTACAAGAGACCCAGTACTTC. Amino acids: CASSTDRLQETQYF.

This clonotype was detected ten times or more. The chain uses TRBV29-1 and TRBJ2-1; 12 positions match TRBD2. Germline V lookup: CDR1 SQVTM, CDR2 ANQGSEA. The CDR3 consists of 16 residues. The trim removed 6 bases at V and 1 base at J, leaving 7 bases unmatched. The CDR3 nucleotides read TGCAGCGTGCGACTAGCGGGGGAGGGATCCTACAATGAGCAGTTCTTC. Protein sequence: CSVRLAGEGSYNEQFF.

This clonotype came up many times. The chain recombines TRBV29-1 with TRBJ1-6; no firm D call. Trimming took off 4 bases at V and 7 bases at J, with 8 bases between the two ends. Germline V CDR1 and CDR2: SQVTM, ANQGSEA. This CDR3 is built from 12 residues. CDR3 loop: CSVGEGNSPLHF. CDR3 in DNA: TGCAGCGTTGGTGAGGGAAATTCACCCCTCCACTTT.

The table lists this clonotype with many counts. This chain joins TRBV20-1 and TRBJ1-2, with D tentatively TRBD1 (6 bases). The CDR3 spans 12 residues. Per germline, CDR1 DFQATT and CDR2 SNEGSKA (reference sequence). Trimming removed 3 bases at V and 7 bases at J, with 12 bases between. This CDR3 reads CSASRQGSGYTF. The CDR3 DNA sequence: TGCAGTGCTAGCCGCCAGGGGTCTGGCTACACCTTC.

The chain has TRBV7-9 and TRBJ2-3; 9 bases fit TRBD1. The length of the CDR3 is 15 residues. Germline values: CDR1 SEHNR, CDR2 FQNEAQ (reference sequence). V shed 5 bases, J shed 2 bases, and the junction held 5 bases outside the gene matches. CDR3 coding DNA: TGTGCCAGCAGCCTACAGGGGGCCCTCACAGATACGCAGTATTTT. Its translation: CASSLQGALTDTQYF.

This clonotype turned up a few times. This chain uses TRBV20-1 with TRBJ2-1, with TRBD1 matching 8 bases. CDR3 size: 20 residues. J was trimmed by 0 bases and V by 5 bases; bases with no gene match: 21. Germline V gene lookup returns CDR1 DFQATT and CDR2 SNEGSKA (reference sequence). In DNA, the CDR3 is TGCAGTGCTTGGGGTGCCGCGGGACAGGTTACACTGAGCTCCTACAATGAGCAGTTCTTC. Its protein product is CSAWGAAGQVTLSSYNEQFF.

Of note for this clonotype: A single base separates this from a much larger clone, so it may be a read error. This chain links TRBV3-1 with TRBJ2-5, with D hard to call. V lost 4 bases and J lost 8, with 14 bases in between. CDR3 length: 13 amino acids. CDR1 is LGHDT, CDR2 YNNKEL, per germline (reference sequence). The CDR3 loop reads CASSRDRLDTQYF. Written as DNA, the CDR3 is TGTGCCAGCAGCCGCGACCGATTAGACACCCAGTACTTC.

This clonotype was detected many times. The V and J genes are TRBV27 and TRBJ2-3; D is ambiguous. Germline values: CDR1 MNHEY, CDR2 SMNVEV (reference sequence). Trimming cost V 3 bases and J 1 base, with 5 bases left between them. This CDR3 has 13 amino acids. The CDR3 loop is CASSFQGTDTQYF. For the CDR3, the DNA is TGTGCCAGCAGTTTTCAGGGCACAGATACGCAGTATTTT.

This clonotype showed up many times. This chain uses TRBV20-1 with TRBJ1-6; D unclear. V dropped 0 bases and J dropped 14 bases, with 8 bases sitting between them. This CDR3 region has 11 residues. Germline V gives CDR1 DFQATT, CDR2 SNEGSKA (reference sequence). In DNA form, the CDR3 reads TGCAGTGCTAGAGAGAATAGGGCCCTCCACTTT. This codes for CSARENRALHF.